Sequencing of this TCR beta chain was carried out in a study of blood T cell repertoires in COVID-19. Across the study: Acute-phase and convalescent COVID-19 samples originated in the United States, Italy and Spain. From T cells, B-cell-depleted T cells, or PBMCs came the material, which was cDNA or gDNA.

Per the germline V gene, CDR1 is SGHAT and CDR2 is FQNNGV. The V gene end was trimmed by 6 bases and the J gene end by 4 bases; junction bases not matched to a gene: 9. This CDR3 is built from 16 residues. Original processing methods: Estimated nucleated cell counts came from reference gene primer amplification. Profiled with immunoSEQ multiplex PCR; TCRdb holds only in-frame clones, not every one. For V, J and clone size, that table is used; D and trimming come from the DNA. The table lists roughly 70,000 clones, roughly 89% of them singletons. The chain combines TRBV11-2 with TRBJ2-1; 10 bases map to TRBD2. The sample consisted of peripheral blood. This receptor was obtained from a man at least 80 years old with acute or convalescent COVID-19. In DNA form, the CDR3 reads TGTGCCAGCAGTCGTACCGGGACTAGCGCTTACAATGAGCAGTTCTTC. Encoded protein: CASSRTGTSAYNEQFF.